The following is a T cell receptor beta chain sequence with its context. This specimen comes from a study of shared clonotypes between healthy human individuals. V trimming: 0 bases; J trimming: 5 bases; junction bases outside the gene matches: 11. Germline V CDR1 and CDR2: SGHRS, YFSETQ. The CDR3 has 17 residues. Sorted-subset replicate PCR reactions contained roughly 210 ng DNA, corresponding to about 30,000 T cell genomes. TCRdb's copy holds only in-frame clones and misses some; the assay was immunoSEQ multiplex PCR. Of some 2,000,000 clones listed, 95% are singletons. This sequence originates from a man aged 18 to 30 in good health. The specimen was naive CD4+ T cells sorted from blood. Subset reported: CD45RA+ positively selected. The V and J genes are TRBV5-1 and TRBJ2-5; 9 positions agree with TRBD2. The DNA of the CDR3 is TGCGCCAGCAGCTTGGGACTAGCGGTGGGAGATGGGGAGACCCAGTACTTC. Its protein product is CASSLGLAVGDGETQYF.